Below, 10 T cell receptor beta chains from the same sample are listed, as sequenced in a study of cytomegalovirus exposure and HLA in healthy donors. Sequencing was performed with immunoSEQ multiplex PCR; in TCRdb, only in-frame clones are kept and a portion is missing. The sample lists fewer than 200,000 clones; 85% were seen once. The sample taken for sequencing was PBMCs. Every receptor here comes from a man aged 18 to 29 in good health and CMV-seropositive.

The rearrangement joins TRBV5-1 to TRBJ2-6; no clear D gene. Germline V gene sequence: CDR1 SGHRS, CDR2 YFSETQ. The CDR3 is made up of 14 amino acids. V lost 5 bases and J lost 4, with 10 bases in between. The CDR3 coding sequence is TGCGCCAGCAGTTCTCCAGAAGGGGCCAACGTCCTGACTTTC. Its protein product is CASSSPEGANVLTF.

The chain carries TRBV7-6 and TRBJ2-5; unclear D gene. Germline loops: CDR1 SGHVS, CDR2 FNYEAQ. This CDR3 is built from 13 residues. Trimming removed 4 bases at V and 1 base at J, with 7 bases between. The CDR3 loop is CASSSQSQETQYF. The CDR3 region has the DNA TGTGCCAGCAGCTCCCAGTCCCAAGAGACCCAGTACTTC.

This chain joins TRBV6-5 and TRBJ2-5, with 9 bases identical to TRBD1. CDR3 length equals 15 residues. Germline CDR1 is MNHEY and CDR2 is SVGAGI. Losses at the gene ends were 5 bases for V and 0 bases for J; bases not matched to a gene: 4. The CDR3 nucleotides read TGTGCCAGCAGTCACGGGACAGGGTACCAAGAGACCCAGTACTTC. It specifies CASSHGTGYQETQYF.

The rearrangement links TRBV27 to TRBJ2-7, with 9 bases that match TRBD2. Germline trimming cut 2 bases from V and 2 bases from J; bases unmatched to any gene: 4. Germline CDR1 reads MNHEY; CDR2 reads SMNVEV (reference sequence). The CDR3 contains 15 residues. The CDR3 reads CASSLRRGGPYEQYF. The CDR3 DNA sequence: TGTGCCAGCAGTTTACGGCGGGGGGGCCCCTACGAGCAGTACTTC.

The CDR3 DNA reads TGTGCCAGCAGCTTAGAGTTGGGACAGGGCTCTGTCGAGCAGTACTTC. Its protein is CASSLELGQGSVEQYF. The J gene is TRBJ2-7, the V gene TRBV11-2, with 9 positions matching TRBD1. The CDR3 loop spans 16 amino acids. The V gene end was trimmed by 0 bases and the J gene end by 6 bases; junction bases not matched to a gene: 9. Germline V lookup: CDR1 SGHAT, CDR2 FQNNGV. Full variable domain (remainder filled in from reference TRBV11-2 and TRBJ2-7): EAGVAQSPRYKIIEKRQSVAFWCNPISGHATLYWYQQILGQGPKLLIQFQNNGVVDDSQLPKDRFSAERLKGVDSTLKIQPAKLEDSAVYLCASSLELGQGSVEQYFGPGTRLTVT.

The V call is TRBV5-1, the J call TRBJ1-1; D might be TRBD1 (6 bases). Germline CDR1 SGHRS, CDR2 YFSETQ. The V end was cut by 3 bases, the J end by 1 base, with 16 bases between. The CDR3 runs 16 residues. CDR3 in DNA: TGCGCCAGCAGCTCCCACCTCCGGACAGAGAACACTGAAGCTTTCTTT. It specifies CASSSHLRTENTEAFF. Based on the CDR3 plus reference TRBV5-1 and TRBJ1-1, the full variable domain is KAGVTQTPRYLIKTRGQQVTLSCSPISGHRSVSWYQQTPGQGLQFLFEYFSETQRNKGNFPGRFSGRQFSNSRSEMNVSTLELGDSALYLCASSSHLRTENTEAFFGQGTRLTVV.

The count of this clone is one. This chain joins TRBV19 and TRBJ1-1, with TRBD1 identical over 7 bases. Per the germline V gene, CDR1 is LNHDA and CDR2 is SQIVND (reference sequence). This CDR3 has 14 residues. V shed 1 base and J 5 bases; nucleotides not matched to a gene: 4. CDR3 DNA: TGTGCCAGTAGTATAGGGGACAGTGGGACTGAAGCTTTCTTT. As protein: CASSIGDSGTEAFF.

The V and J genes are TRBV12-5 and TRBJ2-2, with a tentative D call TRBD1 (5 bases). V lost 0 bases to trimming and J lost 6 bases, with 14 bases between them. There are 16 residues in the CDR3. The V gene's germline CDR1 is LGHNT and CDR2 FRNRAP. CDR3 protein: CASGLVVGPSAGELFF. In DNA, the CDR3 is TGTGCTAGTGGTTTGGTAGTGGGGCCGAGCGCCGGGGAGCTGTTTTTT.

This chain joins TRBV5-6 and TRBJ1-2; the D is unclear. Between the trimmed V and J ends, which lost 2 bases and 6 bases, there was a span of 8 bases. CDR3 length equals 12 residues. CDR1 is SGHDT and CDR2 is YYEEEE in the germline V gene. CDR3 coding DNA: TGTGCCAGCAGCTTACGGGGAAATGGCTACACCTTC. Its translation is CASSLRGNGYTF.

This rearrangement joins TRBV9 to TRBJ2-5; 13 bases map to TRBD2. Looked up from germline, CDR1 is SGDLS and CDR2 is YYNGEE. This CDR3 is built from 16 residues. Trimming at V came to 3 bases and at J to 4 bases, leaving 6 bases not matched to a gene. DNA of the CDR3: TGTGCCAGCAGCGCCACTAGCGGGAGGGTAGGAGAGACCCAGTACTTC. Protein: CASSATSGRVGETQYF.